The text below deals with one T cell receptor (beta chain). The antigen remains unidentified. This entry comes from a study of OX40 agonist ivuxolimab in advanced cancers. The CDR3 is 16 residues long. Study results and caveats: People who partly responded at 0.1-3.0 mg/kg had some of the least clonal expansion seen.

Repertoires were generated with immunoSEQ multiplex PCR, while TCRdb's copy carries only in-frame clones and drops some. The table lists some 83,000 clones, roughly 84% of them singletons, with 6% to 8% in the top ten. This specimen consisted of CD4+ or CD8+ T cells sorted from blood, obtained in a trial of the OX40 agonist ivuxolimab. The gene calls are TRBV21-1 and TRBJ2-5; the table assigns TRBD1, which was not confirmed against the DNA. TRBV21-1 is given as a pseudogene. The TCR comes from an adult with an advanced solid tumor such as melanoma, head and neck, liver or kidney cancer. CDR3 bases: TGTGCCAGCAGCAAAGAGGGCAGGGTTTCCCAAGAGACCCAGTACTTC. Translation gives CASSKEGRVSQETQYF.